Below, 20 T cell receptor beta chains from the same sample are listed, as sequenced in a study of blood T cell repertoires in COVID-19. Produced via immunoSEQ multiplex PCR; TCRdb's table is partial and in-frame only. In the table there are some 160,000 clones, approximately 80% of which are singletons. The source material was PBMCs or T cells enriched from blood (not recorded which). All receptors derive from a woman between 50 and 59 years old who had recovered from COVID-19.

CDR3 sequence: CAIQGNEREQYF. The CDR3 coding sequence is TGTGCCATTCAGGGAAACGAGCGCGAGCAGTACTTC. This sequence joins TRBV10-3 and TRBJ2-7; maybe TRBD1 (5 bases). Trimming shortened V by 9 bases and J by 6 bases, and 15 bases separated the two germline ends. From germline, CDR1 is ENHRY and CDR2 SYGVKD. The CDR3 has 12 residues.

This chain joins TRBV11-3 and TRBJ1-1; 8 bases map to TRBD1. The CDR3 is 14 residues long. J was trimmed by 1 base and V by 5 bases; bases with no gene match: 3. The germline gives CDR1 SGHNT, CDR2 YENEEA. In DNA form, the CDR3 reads TGTGCCAGCAGCCCCGGGACAGGGAACACTGAAGCTTTCTTT. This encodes CASSPGTGNTEAFF. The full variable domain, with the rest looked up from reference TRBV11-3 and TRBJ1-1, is EAGVVQSPRYKIIEKKQPVAFWCNPISGHNTLYWYLQNLGQGPELLIRYENEEAVDDSQLPKDRFSAERLKGVDSTLKIQPAELGDSAVYLCASSPGTGNTEAFFGQGTRLTVV.

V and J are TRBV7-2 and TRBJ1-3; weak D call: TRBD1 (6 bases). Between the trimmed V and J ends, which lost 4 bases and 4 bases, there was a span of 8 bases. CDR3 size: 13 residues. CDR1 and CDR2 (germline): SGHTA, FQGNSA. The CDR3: CASSSGQGNTIYF. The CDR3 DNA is TGTGCCAGCAGCTCGGGACAAGGAAACACCATATATTTT.

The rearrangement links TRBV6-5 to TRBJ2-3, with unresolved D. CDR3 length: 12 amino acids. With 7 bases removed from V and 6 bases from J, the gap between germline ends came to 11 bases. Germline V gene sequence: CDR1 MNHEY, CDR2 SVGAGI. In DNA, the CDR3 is TGTGCCAGCATGGCTCAGTATGATACGCAGTATTTT. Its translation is CASMAQYDTQYF.

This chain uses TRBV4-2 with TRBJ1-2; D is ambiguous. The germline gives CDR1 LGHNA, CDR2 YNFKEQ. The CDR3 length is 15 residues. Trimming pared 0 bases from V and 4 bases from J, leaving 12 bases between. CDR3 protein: CASSQEIAAPYGYTF. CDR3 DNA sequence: TGTGCCAGCAGCCAAGAGATAGCAGCCCCCTATGGCTACACCTTC.

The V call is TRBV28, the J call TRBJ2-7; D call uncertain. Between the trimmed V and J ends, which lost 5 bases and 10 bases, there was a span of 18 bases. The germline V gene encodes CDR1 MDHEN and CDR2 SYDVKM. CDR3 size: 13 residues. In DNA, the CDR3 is TGTGCCAGCAGTACGAGACTTCCCAAGATCCAGTACTTC. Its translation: CASSTRLPKIQYF.

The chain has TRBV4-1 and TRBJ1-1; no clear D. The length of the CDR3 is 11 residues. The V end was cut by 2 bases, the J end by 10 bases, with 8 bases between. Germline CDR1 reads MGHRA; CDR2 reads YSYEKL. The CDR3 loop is CASSQLGVAFF. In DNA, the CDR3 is TGCGCCAGCAGCCAACTAGGAGTAGCTTTCTTT.

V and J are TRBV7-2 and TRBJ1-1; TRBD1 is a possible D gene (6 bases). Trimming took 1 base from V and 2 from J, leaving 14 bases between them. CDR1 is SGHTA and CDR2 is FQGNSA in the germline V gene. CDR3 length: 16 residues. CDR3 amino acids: CASSLVSPRGNTEAFF. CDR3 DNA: TGTGCCAGCAGCTTAGTATCCCCCAGGGGTAACACTGAAGCTTTCTTT.

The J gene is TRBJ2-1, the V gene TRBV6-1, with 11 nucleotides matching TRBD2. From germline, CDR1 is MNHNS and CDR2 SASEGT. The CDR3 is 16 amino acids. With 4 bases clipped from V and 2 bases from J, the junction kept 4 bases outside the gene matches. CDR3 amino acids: CASSGSSGRAYNEQFF. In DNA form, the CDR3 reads TGTGCCAGCAGTGGCAGTAGCGGGAGGGCCTACAATGAGCAGTTCTTC.

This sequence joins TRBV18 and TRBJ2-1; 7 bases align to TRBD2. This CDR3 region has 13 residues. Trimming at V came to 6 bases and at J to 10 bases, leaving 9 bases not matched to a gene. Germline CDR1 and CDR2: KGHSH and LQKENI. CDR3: CASSPGLAEEQFF. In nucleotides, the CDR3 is TGTGCCAGCTCCCCGGGGCTAGCGGAGGAGCAGTTCTTC.

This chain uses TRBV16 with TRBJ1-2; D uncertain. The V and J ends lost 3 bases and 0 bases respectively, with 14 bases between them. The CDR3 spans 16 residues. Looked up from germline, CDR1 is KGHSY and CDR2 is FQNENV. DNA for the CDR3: TGTGCCAGCAGCCATGGTGGCGGGCCCGCTAACTATGGCTACACCTTC. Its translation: CASSHGGGPANYGYTF.

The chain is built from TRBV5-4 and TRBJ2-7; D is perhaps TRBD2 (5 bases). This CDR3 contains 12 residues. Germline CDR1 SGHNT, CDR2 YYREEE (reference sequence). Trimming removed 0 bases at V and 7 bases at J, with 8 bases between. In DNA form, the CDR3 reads TGTGCCAGCAGCTTGGCCCAGCGGGAGCAGTACTTC. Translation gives CASSLAQREQYF.

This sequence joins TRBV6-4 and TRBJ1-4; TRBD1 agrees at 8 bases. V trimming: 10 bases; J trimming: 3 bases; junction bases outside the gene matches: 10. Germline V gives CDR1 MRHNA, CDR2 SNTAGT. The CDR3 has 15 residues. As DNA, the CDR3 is TGTGCCACCAAGGGGGCGGGACAGGCTAATGAAAAACTGTTTTTT. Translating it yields CATKGAGQANEKLFF.

CDR3 DNA: TGTGCCAGCAGTAGGGGGTACGGCTCTGGAAACACCATATATTTT. This gives the protein CASSRGYGSGNTIYF. The rearrangement joins TRBV27 to TRBJ1-3, with a tentative D call TRBD1 (6 bases). The CDR3 runs 15 residues. With 5 bases removed from V and 0 bases from J, the gap between germline ends came to 11 bases. The germline V gene has CDR1 MNHEY and CDR2 SMNVEV (reference sequence).

The CDR3 bases are TGTGCCAGCAGCGTAACGATGTTGACTCGCTACAATGAGCAGTTCTTC. This encodes CASSVTMLTRYNEQFF. V is TRBV11-2 and J is TRBJ2-1; D remains unclear. CDR3 length: 16 amino acids. V was shortened by 5 bases and J by 3 bases, with 17 bases between the two germline ends. Germline values: CDR1 SGHAT, CDR2 FQNNGV. The full variable domain, in which reference TRBV11-2 and TRBJ2-1 provide the parts outside the CDR3, is EAGVAQSPRYKIIEKRQSVAFWCNPISGHATLYWYQQILGQGPKLLIQFQNNGVVDDSQLPKDRFSAERLKGVDSTLKIQPAKLEDSAVYLCASSVTMLTRYNEQFFGPGTRLTVL.

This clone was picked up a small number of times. The CDR3 region has the DNA TGTGCCAGCAGCGCAAAACGACGGACAGAACTCTATGGCTACACCTTC. This sequence encodes CASSAKRRTELYGYTF. This chain joins TRBV7-4 and TRBJ1-2; D is possibly TRBD1 (6 bases). This CDR3 contains 16 residues. CDR1 is SGHVT and CDR2 is SQSDAQ in the germline V gene. V dropped 5 bases and J dropped 4 bases, with 20 bases sitting between them.

As DNA, the CDR3 is TGTGCCAGCAGTTACTCGCGGGGGGGTTCCTACGAGCAGTACTTC. It translates to CASSYSRGGSYEQYF. V is TRBV6-5 and J is TRBJ2-7; 9 nucleotides align to TRBD2. Germline trimming cut 0 bases from V and 1 base from J; bases unmatched to any gene: 1. The germline V gene encodes CDR1 MNHEY and CDR2 SVGAGI. The CDR3 spans 15 residues.

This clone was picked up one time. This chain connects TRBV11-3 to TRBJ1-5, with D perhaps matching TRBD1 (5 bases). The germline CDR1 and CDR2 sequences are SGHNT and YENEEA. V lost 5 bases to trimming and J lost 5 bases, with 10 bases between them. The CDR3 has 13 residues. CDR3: CASSPGGDQPQHF. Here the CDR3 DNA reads TGTGCCAGCAGCCCGGGGGGGGATCAGCCCCAGCATTTT. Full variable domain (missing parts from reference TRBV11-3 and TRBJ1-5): EAGVVQSPRYKIIEKKQPVAFWCNPISGHNTLYWYLQNLGQGPELLIRYENEEAVDDSQLPKDRFSAERLKGVDSTLKIQPAELGDSAVYLCASSPGGDQPQHFGDGTRLSIL.

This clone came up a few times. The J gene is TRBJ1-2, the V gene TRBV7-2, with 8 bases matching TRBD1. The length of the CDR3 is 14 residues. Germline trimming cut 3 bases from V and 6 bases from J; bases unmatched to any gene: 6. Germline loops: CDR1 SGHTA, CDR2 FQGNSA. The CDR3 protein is CASSFHTGGDGYTF. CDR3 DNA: TGTGCCAGCAGCTTCCACACAGGGGGAGATGGCTACACCTTC.

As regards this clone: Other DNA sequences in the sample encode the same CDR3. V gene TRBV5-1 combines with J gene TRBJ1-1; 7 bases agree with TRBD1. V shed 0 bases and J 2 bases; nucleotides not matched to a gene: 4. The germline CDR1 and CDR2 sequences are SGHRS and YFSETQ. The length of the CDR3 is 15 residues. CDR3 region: CASSLGGTANTEAFF. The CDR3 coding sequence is TGCGCCAGCAGCTTGGGGGGGACAGCCAACACTGAAGCTTTCTTT.